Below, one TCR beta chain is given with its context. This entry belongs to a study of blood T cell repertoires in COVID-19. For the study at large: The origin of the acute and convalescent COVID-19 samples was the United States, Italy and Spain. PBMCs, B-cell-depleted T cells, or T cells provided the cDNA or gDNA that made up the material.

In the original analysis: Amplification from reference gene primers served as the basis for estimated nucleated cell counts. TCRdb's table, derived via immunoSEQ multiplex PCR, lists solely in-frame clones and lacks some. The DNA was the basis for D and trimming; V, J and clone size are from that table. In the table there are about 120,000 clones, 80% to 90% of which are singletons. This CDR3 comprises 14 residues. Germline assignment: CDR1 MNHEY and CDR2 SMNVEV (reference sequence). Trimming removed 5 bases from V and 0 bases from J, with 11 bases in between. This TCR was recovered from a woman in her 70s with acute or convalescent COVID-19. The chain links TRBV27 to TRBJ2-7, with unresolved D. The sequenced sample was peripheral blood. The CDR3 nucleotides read TGTGCCAGCAGTCGATACTCCCGCTCCTACGAGCAGTACTTC. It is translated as CASSRYSRSYEQYF.